Listed below are T cell receptor beta chains from one sample, sequenced in a study of T-cell memory formation after mild COVID-19. TCRdb passed the 5' RACE reads through MiXCR, listing each CDR3 protein once. The sample lists about 540,000 distinct CDR3 sequences, roughly 20% occurring once. The sequencing sample was made of PBMCs or a T cell subset sorted from them (not recorded which). The receptor source for this set is an adult woman who had mild COVID-19 (a few samples of this study predate the infection). Cell type and time point are not known. Both conserved end residues are trimmed from each CDR3.

V	J	CDR3
TRBV13	TRBJ2-7	ASSPSTLGGIEQY
TRBV29-1	TRBJ2-7	SVEMETARGLLFYEQY
TRBV19	TRBJ2-1	ASSMYFYNEQF
TRBV7-3	TRBJ1-2	ASSPQGQRYGYT
TRBV11-3	TRBJ2-1	ASSLGGLVINEQF
TRBV5-4	TRBJ2-2	ASSGTGTSNTGELF
TRBV6-2/TRBV6-3	TRBJ2-1	ASLRARGYNEQF
TRBV30	TRBJ2-1	AWSVRGSLSYNEQF
TRBV5-1	TRBJ2-1	ASTQNHEQF
TRBV3-1	TRBJ2-3	ASSPLSATDTQY
TRBV4-3	TRBJ1-2	ASSQSPGQGNYGYT
TRBV12-3/TRBV12-4	TRBJ2-2	ASLRGTQLF
TRBV7-9	TRBJ1-1	ASTTPTQGADTEAF
TRBV5-6	TRBJ1-1	ASSLDTYTEAF
TRBV21-1	TRBJ2-7	ASSIGYSAGHIYEQY
TRBV4-1	TRBJ1-6	ASSQEGGSSPLH
TRBV5-1	TRBJ1-3	ASSLDGGSGNTIY
TRBV11-2	TRBJ2-7	ASRIPGQSYEQY
TRBV5-1	TRBJ2-1	ASSPPASSHEQF
TRBV12-3/TRBV12-4	TRBJ2-7	ASSGQHYEQY
TRBV20-1	TRBJ2-4	SASRPLTSGSDIQY
TRBV7-9	TRBJ2-2	ASSKLAENTGELF
TRBV19	TRBJ2-7	ASSLREATLEQY
TRBV7-9	TRBJ2-2	ASGSPMGTGELF
TRBV7-9	TRBJ2-7	ASSSGRAPGEQY
TRBV7-3	TRBJ2-5	ASSLTGVSSGQETQY